This entry lists 27 T cell receptor beta chains sequenced from one sample in a study of blood T cell repertoires in COVID-19. TCRdb's copy holds only in-frame clones and misses some; the assay was immunoSEQ multiplex PCR. The sample yields some 50,000 clones, approximately 88% seen once. The sample taken for sequencing was peripheral blood. The source is a man aged 45 to 65 with active COVID-19.

The rearrangement uses TRBV6-4 and TRBJ1-6; 7 positions agree with TRBD1. Germline V gene sequence: CDR1 MRHNA, CDR2 SNTAGT. V was clipped by 5 bases and J by 6 bases; unmatched bases: 7. The CDR3 has 15 residues. The CDR3 region has the DNA TGTGCCAGCAGTAGACAGGGCCTCGGTAATTCACCCCTCCACTTT. Amino acids: CASSRQGLGNSPLHF.

The chain recombines TRBV19 with TRBJ1-2, with TRBD1 matching over 7 bases. Per the germline V gene, CDR1 is LNHDA and CDR2 is SQIVND (reference sequence). V was clipped by 3 bases and J by 4 bases; unmatched bases: 14. This CDR3 is 17 amino acids long. CDR3 DNA sequence: TGTGCCAGTAGTATTAGGGACCGGGACAGAGACTTCTATGGCTACACCTTC. This sequence encodes CASSIRDRDRDFYGYTF.

V is TRBV5-6 and J is TRBJ2-1; 9 nucleotides line up with TRBD2. The CDR3 contains 16 residues. The trim removed 1 base at V and 2 bases at J, leaving 4 bases unmatched. CDR1 SGHDT and CDR2 YYEEEE come from the germline V gene. CDR3 in amino acids: CASSLRRGGPYNEQFF. The CDR3 DNA follows: TGTGCCAGCAGCTTGAGGCGGGGGGGCCCCTACAATGAGCAGTTCTTC.

CDR3 in DNA: TGTGCCAGCAGCCGGGAGGGTAATCAGCCCCAGCATTTT. It specifies CASSREGNQPQHF. The chain joins TRBV5-6 to TRBJ1-5, with D unclear. CDR3 length equals 13 residues. Germline CDR1 is SGHDT and CDR2 is YYEEEE. Trimming removed 4 bases from V and 4 bases from J, with 9 bases in between.

V and J are TRBV5-6 and TRBJ2-1; D is unclear. V was cut by 0 bases and J by 5 bases, with 6 bases left in between. Germline CDR1 and CDR2: SGHDT and YYEEEE. The CDR3 runs 13 residues. The CDR3 here is CASSLVQDNEQFF. The DNA of the CDR3 is TGTGCCAGCAGCTTGGTTCAGGACAATGAGCAGTTCTTC. Complete variable domain (other parts from reference TRBV5-6 and TRBJ2-1): DAGVTQSPTHLIKTRGQQVTLRCSPKSGHDTVSWYQQALGQGPQFIFQYYEEEERQRGNFPDRFSGHQFPNYSSELNVNALLLGDSALYLCASSLVQDNEQFFGPGTRLTVL.

This chain connects TRBV18 to TRBJ2-3; D remains ambiguous. This CDR3 contains 15 residues. V was shortened by 2 bases and J by 0 bases, with 9 bases between the two germline ends. Per germline, CDR1 KGHSH and CDR2 LQKENI. CDR3 in amino acids: CASSPGLTSTDTQYF. The CDR3 bases are TGTGCCAGCTCACCAGGGTTGACTAGCACAGATACGCAGTATTTT. The full variable domain, rest sourced from reference TRBV18 and TRBJ2-3, is NAGVMQNPRHLVRRRGQEARLRCSPMKGHSHVYWYRQLPEEGLKFMVYLQKENIIDESGMPKERFSAEFPKEGPSILRIQQVVRGDSAAYFCASSPGLTSTDTQYFGPGTRLTVL.

This clone was seen more than once but under ten times. The chain combines TRBV24-1 with TRBJ2-1; D unresolved. The germline V gene encodes CDR1 KGHDR and CDR2 SFDVKD. This CDR3 contains 15 residues. Trimming removed 0 bases from V and 0 bases from J, with 5 bases in between. This chain's CDR3 is CATSDLQDSYNEQFF. As DNA, the CDR3 is TGTGCCACCAGTGATTTGCAGGACTCCTACAATGAGCAGTTCTTC.

The chain links TRBV2 to TRBJ2-7; D perhaps matches TRBD1 (5 bases). The CDR3 is made up of 12 amino acids. Trimming left V 4 bases short and J 3 bases short, with 7 bases between. Looked up from germline, CDR1 is SNHLY and CDR2 is FYNNEI. In DNA, the CDR3 is TGTGCCAGCAGTGGTGACAGCTACGAGCAGTACTTC. Amino acid sequence: CASSGDSYEQYF.

This chain links TRBV24-1 with TRBJ2-1; TRBD1 agrees at 9 bases. The CDR3 is made up of 17 amino acids. Unmatched junction bases numbered 21, after V lost 9 bases and J lost 10 bases. CDR1 is KGHDR and CDR2 is SFDVKD in the germline V gene. The CDR3 sequence is CATGRDTGTGWRGEQFF. As DNA, the CDR3 is TGTGCCACCGGTCGCGATACCGGGACAGGGTGGAGAGGCGAGCAGTTCTTC.

This rearrangement joins TRBV10-3 to TRBJ2-3; TRBD2 matches at 11 bases. The CDR3 sequence is 17 residues long. Trimming cost V 3 bases and J 0 bases; bases outside gene matches: 5. Germline V gene lookup returns CDR1 ENHRY and CDR2 SYGVKD. CDR3 in DNA: TGTGCCATCAGTGAACTAGCGGGGGCGTTTAGCACAGATACGCAGTATTTT. Its protein product is CAISELAGAFSTDTQYF.

V usage is TRBV7-2 and J usage is TRBJ2-7; a weak D match, TRBD2 (6 bases). The CDR3 covers 15 residues. V shed 1 base and J shed 2 bases, with 12 bases lying between them. The germline gives CDR1 SGHTA, CDR2 FQGNSA. CDR3 residues: CASSLVVAVTYEQYF. The DNA of the CDR3 is TGTGCCAGCAGCTTAGTGGTAGCGGTGACCTACGAGCAGTACTTC.

The rearrangement joins TRBV5-1 to TRBJ2-2; 10 bases fit TRBD1. The CDR3 has 17 amino acids. In germline, CDR1 is SGHRS, CDR2 YFSETQ. J was trimmed by 2 bases and V by 0 bases; bases with no gene match: 4. The CDR3 here is CASSLARQGANTGELFF. CDR3 sequence (DNA): TGCGCCAGCAGCTTGGCCCGACAGGGGGCAAACACCGGGGAGCTGTTTTTT.

V gene TRBV12-5 combines with J gene TRBJ1-4; no definite D call. This CDR3 has 16 amino acids. Germline loops: CDR1 LGHNT, CDR2 FRNRAP. Deletions cut 4 bases from V and 5 bases from J, with 17 bases between. This CDR3 is CASGWSIRQPNEKLFF. The CDR3, as DNA: TGTGCTAGTGGTTGGAGCATACGGCAGCCCAATGAAAAACTGTTTTTT.

The chain has TRBV7-8 and TRBJ1-1; D remains ambiguous. The CDR3 is made up of 12 amino acids. V lost 5 bases and J lost 5, with 9 bases in between. From germline, CDR1 is SGHVS and CDR2 FQNEAQ. This chain's CDR3 is CASSAGRTEAFF. The CDR3 region has the DNA TGTGCCAGCAGCGCGGGAAGGACTGAAGCTTTCTTT.

In this sample, this clone turned up a few times. The V call is TRBV6-2 or TRBV6-3, the J call TRBJ2-2, with TRBD1 identical over 8 bases. With V trimmed by 1 base and J by 4 bases, 5 bases remained unmatched. The CDR3 has 16 amino acids. The germline V gene encodes CDR1 MNHEY and CDR2 SVGEGT. CDR3 nucleotide sequence: TGTGCCAGCAGTTACTGGCAGGGGGCGGTCACCGGGGAGCTGTTTTTT. Residues: CASSYWQGAVTGELFF.

The rearrangement joins TRBV9 to TRBJ2-1; TRBD1 agrees at 8 bases. This CDR3 contains 16 residues. V was clipped by 4 bases and J by 5 bases; unmatched bases: 11. Germline V gene data show CDR1 as SGDLS and CDR2 as YYNGEE. The CDR3 spells CASSFPGQDSNNEQFF. Here the CDR3 DNA reads TGTGCCAGCAGCTTCCCGGGACAGGACTCGAACAATGAGCAGTTCTTC.

The DNA for the CDR3 is TGTGCCAGCAGTGATCGTCCACTAGCGGAGAGCTCCTACAATGAGCAGTTCTTC. Its protein product is CASSDRPLAESSYNEQFF. The chain employs TRBV6-4 and TRBJ2-1, with 8 bases matching TRBD2. Per the germline V gene, CDR1 is MRHNA and CDR2 is SNTAGT. The V gene end was trimmed by 3 bases and the J gene end by 0 bases; junction bases not matched to a gene: 10. The CDR3 contains 18 residues.

This chain joins TRBV7-9 and TRBJ2-7; TRBD2 agrees at 11 bases. CDR1 is SEHNR, CDR2 FQNEAQ, per germline (reference sequence). CDR3 size: 14 residues. V dropped 6 bases and J dropped 4; count of bases not matched to a gene: 5. As DNA, the CDR3 is TGTGCCAGCAGGGCTTCTAGCGGGGGGTACGAGCAGTACTTC. This translates into CASRASSGGYEQYF. Variable domain in full (rest from reference TRBV7-9 and TRBJ2-7): DTGVSQNPRHKITKRGQNVTFRCDPISEHNRLYWYRQTLGQGPEFLTYFQNEAQLEKSRLLSDRFSAERPKGSFSTLEIQRTEQGDSAMYLCASRASSGGYEQYFGPGTRLTVT.

As DNA, the CDR3 is TGTGCCAGCAGCAGCCCAGGGGAGCAGTACTTC. Amino acid sequence: CASSSPGEQYF. The chain recombines TRBV6-2 or TRBV6-3 with TRBJ2-7; perhaps TRBD1 as D (5 bases). This CDR3 is built from 11 residues. V lost 6 bases to trimming and J lost 7 bases, with 10 bases between them. The germline V gene has CDR1 MNHEY and CDR2 SVGEGT.

This chain uses TRBV6-5 with TRBJ2-5; TRBD1 aligns across 8 bases. The germline gives CDR1 MNHEY, CDR2 SVGAGI. With 2 bases clipped from V and 4 bases from J, the junction kept 3 bases outside the gene matches. CDR3 length equals 14 residues. CDR3 sequence reads: CASSYAGGAETQYF. In DNA form, the CDR3 reads TGTGCCAGCAGTTACGCAGGGGGCGCAGAGACCCAGTACTTC.

The V gene is TRBV6-6, the J gene TRBJ1-5, with TRBD1 matching over 11 bases. The CDR3 is 14 residues long. V was clipped by 6 bases and J by 4 bases; unmatched bases: 2. CDR1 and CDR2 (germline): MNHNY, SVGAGI (reference sequence). The CDR3 DNA follows: TGTGCCAGCAGCGGGGACAGGGGGAATCAGCCCCAGCATTTT. Its translation is CASSGDRGNQPQHF.

The chain couples TRBV24-1 to TRBJ2-1; TRBD2 agrees at 9 bases. CDR1 and CDR2 (germline): KGHDR, SFDVKD. The CDR3 sequence is 21 residues long. The trim removed 1 base at V and 1 base at J, leaving 16 bases unmatched. DNA of the CDR3: TGTGCCACCAGTGATTTTCACGGAAGGGCCAGCGGGGGGCTTTCCTACAATGAGCAGTTCTTC. Translated, it gives CATSDFHGRASGGLSYNEQFF.

This chain links TRBV3-1 (or the pseudogene TRBV3-2) with TRBJ2-1; TRBD1 agrees at 9 bases. Germline V lookup: CDR1 LGHDT, CDR2 YNNKEL (reference sequence). This CDR3 comprises 18 residues. The V and J ends lost 4 bases and 0 bases, in that order; junction bases with no gene match: 10. CDR3 residues: CASSPRDRVLFSYNEQFF. The CDR3 DNA reads TGTGCCAGCAGCCCTAGGGACAGGGTACTATTCTCCTACAATGAGCAGTTCTTC.

The genes are TRBV27 and TRBJ1-5; D remains unclear. This CDR3 has 13 residues. CDR1 is MNHEY and CDR2 is SMNVEV in the germline V gene (reference sequence). Trimming took 6 bases from V and 3 from J, leaving 9 bases between them. CDR3 coding DNA: TGTGCCAGCAGGGAAGACATCAATCAGCCCCAGCATTTT. Protein: CASREDINQPQHF.

This chain links TRBV5-8 with TRBJ2-3; TRBD2 matches at 7 bases. Germline-derived CDR1 and CDR2 are SGHTS and YDEGEE. The V gene end was trimmed by 0 bases and the J gene end by 2 bases; junction bases not matched to a gene: 9. The CDR3 spans 17 residues. The CDR3 DNA follows: TGTGCCAGCAGCTTGGAAAACAGAGGACTAGACACAGATACGCAGTATTTT. Translated, it gives CASSLENRGLDTDTQYF.

The genes are TRBV29-1 and TRBJ1-1; D is unclear. The CDR3 sequence is 13 residues long. Trimming took off 2 bases at V and 3 bases at J, with 10 bases between the two ends. Germline assignment: CDR1 SQVTM and CDR2 ANQGSEA. CDR3: CSVERQVDTEAFF. CDR3 nucleotide sequence: TGCAGCGTTGAACGTCAGGTAGACACTGAAGCTTTCTTT.

V gene TRBV14 combines with J gene TRBJ1-2, with unresolved D. Germline V gene data show CDR1 as SGHDN and CDR2 as FVKESK. Trimming removed 0 bases from V and 7 bases from J, with 15 bases in between. This CDR3 region has 15 residues. CDR3 loop: CASSQDQTGWSGYTF. The CDR3 DNA is TGTGCCAGCAGCCAAGATCAGACGGGTTGGAGTGGCTACACCTTC.